These 27 T cell receptor beta chains came from one sample sequenced in a study of identifying expanded T cells in peripheral blood. Clones were sequenced by immunoSEQ multiplex PCR, and TCRdb holds only the in-frame ones, with some missing. The sample has some 78,000 clones, approximately 90% seen once. The sample was blood. All receptors come from a person aged 18 to 70 in good health.

This clone was counted only a few times. The J gene is TRBJ1-2, the V gene TRBV7-2, with TRBD1 as a possible D gene (5 bases). This CDR3 has 16 residues. The V gene's germline CDR1 is SGHTA and CDR2 FQGNSA. Trimming left V 0 bases short and J 5 bases short, with 16 bases between. DNA for the CDR3: TGTGCCAGCAGCTTAGCCCCGGGCAGGGCTAGGTATGGCTACACCTTC. It codes for CASSLAPGRARYGYTF.

The CDR3 sequence is CASSTGRDRPHEQYF. In nucleotides, the CDR3 is TGTGCCAGCAGTACTGGCCGGGACAGGCCCCACGAGCAGTACTTC. The chain employs TRBV5-6 and TRBJ2-7; 8 positions match TRBD1. V shed 5 bases, J shed 5 bases, and the junction held 12 bases outside the gene matches. This CDR3 is built from 15 residues. Per the germline V gene, CDR1 is SGHDT and CDR2 is YYEEEE.

This chain joins TRBV4-1 and TRBJ2-3; possibly TRBD1 or TRBD2 for D (7 bases each). The CDR3 contains 17 residues. Trimming stripped 3 bases from V and 5 bases from J, with 21 bases between. Per germline, CDR1 MGHRA and CDR2 YSYEKL. The CDR3 is CASSHQGGAPSGDTQYF. The DNA for the CDR3 is TGCGCCAGCAGCCACCAGGGGGGGGCCCCTTCGGGAGATACGCAGTATTTT.

The chain combines TRBV28 with TRBJ1-5, with D possibly matching TRBD1 (6 bases). This CDR3 contains 15 residues. Germline CDR1 MDHEN, CDR2 SYDVKM. Trimming removed 5 bases from V and 3 bases from J, with 14 bases in between. CDR3 loop: CASSPGQNLNQPQHF. The CDR3 DNA follows: TGTGCCAGCAGTCCAGGACAGAACCTCAATCAGCCCCAGCATTTT.

V and J are TRBV6-6 and TRBJ1-2, with a tentative D call TRBD1 (5 bases). The ends were cut back, 2 bases at V and 5 bases at J, with 9 bases in the middle. The CDR3 covers 13 residues. Germline V CDR1 and CDR2: MNHNY, SVGAGI (reference sequence). For the CDR3, the DNA is TGTGCCAGCAGTTACGGCAGGGATTATGGCTACACCTTC. Its translation is CASSYGRDYGYTF.

For the CDR3, the DNA is TGTGCCAGCCCCCCAGATACGCAGTATTTT. As protein: CASPPDTQYF. This chain links TRBV21-1 with TRBJ2-3. TRBV21-1 is a listed pseudogene. The CDR3 sequence is 10 residues long.

The chain joins TRBV5-4 to TRBJ2-1; possibly TRBD1 for D (7 bases). Trimming cost V 5 bases and J 5 bases, with 14 bases left between them. This CDR3 has 14 amino acids. Germline lookup yields CDR1 SGHNT and CDR2 YYREEE (reference sequence). As DNA, the CDR3 is TGTGCCAGCAGGCAGGGGGGTAGGAACAATGAGCAGTTCTTC. It specifies CASRQGGRNNEQFF.

The genes are TRBV28 and TRBJ1-3, with a tentative D call TRBD1 (5 bases). Germline assignment: CDR1 MDHEN and CDR2 SYDVKM. The V end lost 3 bases, the J end lost 2 bases, and 11 bases lay between the germline ends. This CDR3 region has 15 residues. CDR3 in DNA: TGTGCCAGCAGTTTGTACAGGAACCCTGGAAACACCATATATTTT. Translated, it gives CASSLYRNPGNTIYF.

The V call is TRBV20-1, the J call TRBJ1-5; no clear D. The CDR3 loop spans 11 amino acids. V shed 4 bases and J shed 6 bases, with 7 bases lying between them. Germline V gives CDR1 DFQATT, CDR2 SNEGSKA (reference sequence). DNA of the CDR3: TGCAGTGCTAACTCGGGTCAGCCCCAGCATTTT. Translated, it gives CSANSGQPQHF.

The chain joins TRBV13 to TRBJ1-2; 7 bases agree with TRBD1. The CDR3 spans 16 residues. CDR1 is PRHDT and CDR2 is FYEKMQ in the germline V gene (reference sequence). J gave up 5 bases and V 2 bases, and 11 bases lay outside the gene matches. CDR3 region: CASSLRVYRGDYGYTF. DNA for the CDR3: TGTGCCAGCAGCTTAAGGGTTTACAGGGGTGATTATGGCTACACCTTC. The whole variable domain, filled in from reference TRBV13 and TRBJ1-2, reads AAGVIQSPRHLIKEKRETATLKCYPIPRHDTVYWYQQGPGQDPQFLISFYEKMQSDKGSIPDRFSAQQFSDYHSELNMSSLELGDSALYFCASSLRVYRGDYGYTFGSGTRLTVV.

V gene TRBV5-1 combines with J gene TRBJ2-3; D call uncertain. The V end lost 0 bases, the J end lost 0 bases, and 11 bases lay between the germline ends. Germline assignment: CDR1 SGHRS and CDR2 YFSETQ. The CDR3 is made up of 16 amino acids. CDR3 in amino acids: CASSLATTASTDTQYF. In DNA form, the CDR3 reads TGCGCCAGCAGCTTGGCCACAACTGCTAGCACAGATACGCAGTATTTT.

The CDR3 loop reads CASSLVPNGQVRSPLHF. The CDR3 DNA reads as TGTGCCAGCAGCCTTGTTCCGAATGGGCAGGTTCGTTCACCCCTCCACTTT. The chain links TRBV5-4 to TRBJ1-6; D is undetermined. The germline CDR1 and CDR2 sequences are SGHNT and YYREEE (reference sequence). The CDR3 has 17 residues. The ends were cut back, 4 bases at V and 9 bases at J, with 23 bases in the middle.

This chain connects TRBV7-8 to TRBJ1-2, with 7 bases identical to TRBD1. CDR1 and CDR2 (germline): SGHVS, FQNEAQ. The CDR3 length is 16 residues. After removal of 0 bases from V and 4 bases from J, the junction contained 8 bases not matched to a gene. For the CDR3, the DNA is TGTGCCAGCAGCTTAGCCGGACCCGGGACAGCCTATGGCTACACCTTC. Translated, it gives CASSLAGPGTAYGYTF.

The rearrangement links TRBV4-3 to TRBJ1-3; no firm D call. From germline, CDR1 is LGHNA and CDR2 YSLEER. Trimming took off 5 bases at V and 1 base at J, with 6 bases between the two ends. This CDR3 comprises 13 residues. CDR3: CASSSISGNTIYF. CDR3 nucleotide sequence: TGCGCCAGCAGCTCGATATCTGGAAACACCATATATTTT.

The chain has TRBV2 and TRBJ2-5; weak D call: TRBD2 (5 bases). Germline CDR1 reads SNHLY; CDR2 reads FYNNEI. CDR3 length: 15 amino acids. V lost 7 bases and J 3 bases, leaving 18 bases between the germline ends. This CDR3 reads CASTDPGGREETQYF. In DNA, the CDR3 is TGTGCCAGCACCGATCCCGGAGGCAGAGAAGAGACCCAGTACTTC. Full variable domain (missing parts from reference TRBV2 and TRBJ2-5): EPEVTQTPSHQVTQMGQEVILRCVPISNHLYFYWYRQILGQKVEFLVSFYNNEISEKSEIFDDQFSVERPDGSNFTLKIRSTKLEDSAMYFCASTDPGGREETQYFGPGTRLLVL.

V and J are TRBV10-1 and TRBJ2-5; 7 bases match TRBD2. V was clipped by 0 bases and J by 1 base; unmatched bases: 8. The CDR3 covers 17 residues. The V gene's germline CDR1 is WNHNN and CDR2 SYGVQD (reference sequence). The CDR3: CASSESGAGDSQETQYF. The CDR3 nucleotides read TGCGCCAGCAGTGAGTCGGGCGCGGGGGACTCCCAAGAGACCCAGTACTTC.

The V call is TRBV4-2, the J call TRBJ1-3; D is unclear. CDR1 is LGHNA, CDR2 YNFKEQ, per germline. Deletions cut 4 bases from V and 11 bases from J, with 18 bases between. The CDR3 is 14 amino acids. The CDR3 DNA reads TGTGCCAGCAGCCCCCCCGCCGGCTCGTTCGCCATATATTTT. It yields the protein CASSPPAGSFAIYF.

The V gene is TRBV7-6, the J gene TRBJ1-1; no clear D gene. Trimming removed 8 bases at V and 4 bases at J, with 11 bases between. Per germline, CDR1 SGHVS and CDR2 FNYEAQ. This CDR3 is 12 amino acids long. The CDR3 DNA reads TGTGCCAGCTCCGGAGTGGGCACTGAAGCTTTCTTT. Its translation: CASSGVGTEAFF.

The chain carries TRBV21-1 and TRBJ2-1; whether TRBD2, the table's D call, matches the DNA was not checked. TRBV21-1 represents a pseudogene. The CDR3 contains 17 residues. Written as DNA, the CDR3 is TGTGCCAGCAGCAAAGCGAGAAGCGGGGGGCCCACCAATGAGCAGTTCTTC. It translates to CASSKARSGGPTNEQFF.

The V gene is TRBV29-1, the J gene TRBJ2-7; 7 bases match TRBD1. The CDR3 spans 14 residues. J gave up 6 bases and V 4 bases, and 12 bases lay outside the gene matches. In germline, CDR1 is SQVTM, CDR2 ANQGSEA. The CDR3 DNA follows: TGCAGCGTTGGTCCAGGGACAGCCGGGATCGAGCAGTACTTC. This encodes CSVGPGTAGIEQYF.

The V gene is TRBV28, the J gene TRBJ2-7; D is possibly TRBD1 (6 bases). V lost 6 bases and J lost 1, with 13 bases in between. The CDR3 spans 14 residues. Germline V gene sequence: CDR1 MDHEN, CDR2 SYDVKM. Here the CDR3 reads CASSQTGLSYEQYF. CDR3 in DNA: TGTGCCAGCAGCCAAACAGGGCTTTCCTACGAGCAGTACTTC.

The chain recombines TRBV28 with TRBJ1-1; possibly TRBD1 for D (6 bases). CDR3 size: 14 residues. Trimming left V 5 bases short and J 1 base short, with 11 bases between. The germline gives CDR1 MDHEN, CDR2 SYDVKM. The CDR3 spells CASSQLQGNTEAFF. The DNA for the CDR3 is TGTGCCAGCAGTCAATTACAGGGGAACACTGAAGCTTTCTTT.

The J gene is TRBJ1-4, the V gene TRBV28, with D unclear. Looked up from germline, CDR1 is MDHEN and CDR2 is SYDVKM. The length of the CDR3 is 14 residues. The ends were cut back, 8 bases at V and 0 bases at J, with 10 bases in the middle. The chain's CDR3 is CASHRSATNEKLFF. In DNA, the CDR3 is TGTGCCAGCCACCGGTCTGCAACTAATGAAAAACTGTTTTTT. The full variable domain, its missing parts supplied by reference TRBV28 and TRBJ1-4, is DVKVTQSSRYLVKRTGEKVFLECVQDMDHENMFWYRQDPGLGLRLIYFSYDVKMKEKGDIPEGYSVSREKKERFSLILESASTNQTSMYLCASHRSATNEKLFFGSGTQLSVL.

The CDR3 nucleotides are TGTGCCAGCAGTTTGTGGGGGGGGGACTATAGCAATCAGCCCCAGCATTTT. Protein product: CASSLWGGDYSNQPQHF. The V and J genes are TRBV27 and TRBJ1-5; maybe TRBD1 (5 bases). The CDR3 is 17 residues long. V lost 3 bases to trimming and J lost 0 bases, with 15 bases between them. Germline V lookup: CDR1 MNHEY, CDR2 SMNVEV (reference sequence).

The chain carries TRBV2 and TRBJ1-2; 9 nucleotides agree with TRBD1. The J segment lost 4 bases and the V segment lost 6 bases, leaving 15 bases of the junction unmatched. CDR1 and CDR2 (germline): SNHLY, FYNNEI. The CDR3 is made up of 17 amino acids. CDR3 region: CASSSRDTGGAGYGYTF. The CDR3 nucleotides are TGTGCCAGCAGCTCCCGAGACACAGGGGGCGCTGGCTATGGCTACACCTTC.

This clone has just one count. The chain has TRBV9 and TRBJ1-4, with 7 bases fitting TRBD1. The length of the CDR3 is 15 residues. J gave up 3 bases and V 4 bases, and 6 bases lay outside the gene matches. The germline CDR1 and CDR2 sequences are SGDLS and YYNGEE. DNA for the CDR3: TGTGCCAGCAGCCCGAGACAGGGTCCTAATGAAAAACTGTTTTTT. Protein product: CASSPRQGPNEKLFF. Full variable domain (missing parts from reference TRBV9 and TRBJ1-4): DSGVTQTPKHLITATGQRVTLRCSPRSGDLSVYWYQQSLDQGLQFLIQYYNGEERAKGNILERFSAQQFPDLHSELNLSSLELGDSALYFCASSPRQGPNEKLFFGSGTQLSVL.

This chain links TRBV13 with TRBJ1-2; 7 bases map to TRBD1. Per the germline V gene, CDR1 is PRHDT and CDR2 is FYEKMQ (reference sequence). V lost 0 bases and J lost 2; bases outside the gene matches: 0. The CDR3 sequence is 14 residues long. The CDR3 DNA is TGTGCCAGCAGCTTAGGACAGGGGAACTATGGCTACACCTTC. As protein: CASSLGQGNYGYTF.